In this sample, the clone carrying this T cell receptor (beta chain) turned up a few times. Time point in this sample: sample taken at primary tumor resection. In each case, whole RNA from tumor, nontumor lung or frozen PBMC was sequenced unsorted. Every molecule of TCR cDNA had its own unique molecular identifier. TCRdb reprocessed the 5' RACE reads via MiXCR and lists one record per CDR3 protein. Here the sample spans just under 40,000 distinct CDR3 sequences, roughly 5.2% being singletons. These data come from a study of spatial heterogeneity in lung cancer. Background on the study: More beta-chain than alpha-chain sequences were consistently detected. Combinations of a unique TCR and a UMI were tallied in raw reads, and on average each appeared more than ten times.

Looked up from germline, CDR1 is MNHEY and CDR2 is SMNVEV (reference sequence). Trimming cost V 2 bases and J 4 bases, with 24 bases left between them. This CDR3 is 19 amino acids long. The sequenced sample was PBMCs, obtained at surgery. The chain joins TRBV27 to TRBJ1-5, with D maybe TRBD1 (6 bases). The origin of this receptor is a male donor with early-stage non-small cell lung cancer. CDR3 bases: TGTGCCAGCAGTTTAAGTATAAACGGCAATGGGGGCCGAAATCAGCCCCAGCATTTT. Translated: CASSLSINGNGGRNQPQHF.